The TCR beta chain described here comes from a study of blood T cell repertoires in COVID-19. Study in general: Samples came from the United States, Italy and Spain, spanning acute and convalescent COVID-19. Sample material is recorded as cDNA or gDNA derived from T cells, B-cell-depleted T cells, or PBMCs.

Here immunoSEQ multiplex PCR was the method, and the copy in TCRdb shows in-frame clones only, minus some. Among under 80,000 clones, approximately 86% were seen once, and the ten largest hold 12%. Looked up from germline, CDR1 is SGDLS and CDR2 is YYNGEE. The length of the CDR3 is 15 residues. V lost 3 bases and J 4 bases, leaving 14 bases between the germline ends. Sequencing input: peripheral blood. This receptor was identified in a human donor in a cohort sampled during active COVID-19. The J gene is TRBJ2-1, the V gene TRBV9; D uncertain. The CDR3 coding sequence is TGTGCCAGCAGCGCACTCAAGGCAGCGTACAATGAGCAGTTCTTC. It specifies CASSALKAAYNEQFF.